These T cell receptor beta chains were read from a single sample in a study of T cell responses to AZD1222 COVID-19 vaccine. Clones were sequenced by immunoSEQ multiplex PCR, and TCRdb holds only the in-frame ones, with some missing. The sample carries about 100,000 clones, about 90% recorded once. The sample here was peripheral blood, taken on day 0 of AZD1222 vaccination. Receptors were obtained from an adult in good health. Both conserved end residues are part of each CDR3. The D gene is left open where the match is weak. Expanded clones get a size class; other rows say once, few or many, or leave the size out.

j_call: TRBJ2-1
cdr3_length: 17
clone_size: .
v_call: TRBV9
d_call: TRBD2
cdr3_nt: TGTGCCAGCAGCAACTCGGGGACTAGCGGAGAGTACAATGAGCAGTTCTTC
cdr3_aa: CASSNSGTSGEYNEQFF

j_call: TRBJ1-5
cdr3_length: 13
clone_size: .
v_call: TRBV5-1
d_call: .
cdr3_nt: TGCGCCAGCAGCTTCGACAGATATCAGCCCCAGCATTTT
cdr3_aa: CASSFDRYQPQHF

j_call: TRBJ2-5
cdr3_length: 19
clone_size: few
v_call: TRBV7-6
d_call: TRBD2
cdr3_nt: TGTGCCAGCAGCTTAAGGGGACTAGCGGGAGGCTCTCTCCAAGAGACCCAGTACTTC
cdr3_aa: CASSLRGLAGGSLQETQYF

j_call: TRBJ2-5
cdr3_length: 11
clone_size: .
v_call: TRBV29-1
d_call: .
cdr3_nt: TGCAGCGCCCAAAGGTGGGAGACCCAGTACTTC
cdr3_aa: CSAQRWETQYF

j_call: TRBJ2-2
cdr3_length: 15
clone_size: .
v_call: TRBV11-1
d_call: TRBD2
cdr3_nt: TGTGCCAGCAGCTTTAGCGGGTCGAACACCGGGGAGCTGTTTTTT
cdr3_aa: CASSFSGSNTGELFF

j_call: TRBJ2-6
cdr3_length: 17
clone_size: .
v_call: TRBV9
d_call: TRBD1
cdr3_nt: TGTGCCAGCAGCAGCCGGGACAGGGGCTCTGGGGCCAACGTCCTGACTTTC
cdr3_aa: CASSSRDRGSGANVLTF

j_call: TRBJ2-1
cdr3_length: 14
clone_size: .
v_call: TRBV27
d_call: .
cdr3_nt: TGTGCCAGCGCGGTGGCGGCCTCCTACAATGAGCAGTTCTTC
cdr3_aa: CASAVAASYNEQFF

j_call: TRBJ1-6
cdr3_length: 16
clone_size: .
v_call: TRBV9
d_call: .
cdr3_nt: TGTGCCAGCAGCGTAGGAGGGGATCCCTATAATTCACCCCTCCACTTT
cdr3_aa: CASSVGGDPYNSPLHF

j_call: TRBJ2-1
cdr3_length: 13
clone_size: .
v_call: TRBV7-3
d_call: .
cdr3_nt: TGTGCCAGCAGCTCCGGACAGCACAATGAGCAGTTCTTC
cdr3_aa: CASSSGQHNEQFF

j_call: TRBJ2-1
cdr3_length: 15
clone_size: .
v_call: TRBV7-3
d_call: TRBD2
cdr3_nt: TGTGCCAGCAGATTGGGACTAGCGGCCTACAATGAGCAGTTCTTC
cdr3_aa: CASRLGLAAYNEQFF

j_call: TRBJ1-5
cdr3_length: 14
clone_size: .
v_call: TRBV5-1
d_call: .
cdr3_nt: TGCGCCAGCAGCTTGGGTGAGAGCAATCAGCCCCAGCATTTT
cdr3_aa: CASSLGESNQPQHF

j_call: TRBJ1-6
cdr3_length: 15
clone_size: .
v_call: TRBV5-1
d_call: .
cdr3_nt: TGCGCCAGCAGCTTGGACTGGGTCAGGAGTTCACCCCTCCACTTT
cdr3_aa: CASSLDWVRSSPLHF

j_call: TRBJ1-2
cdr3_length: 14
clone_size: .
v_call: TRBV30
d_call: TRBD1
cdr3_nt: TGTGCCTGGAGTGTAGGGACAGGGGCCTATGGCTACACCTTC
cdr3_aa: CAWSVGTGAYGYTF

j_call: TRBJ2-3
cdr3_length: 13
clone_size: .
v_call: TRBV2
d_call: .
cdr3_nt: TGTGCCAGCAGTGATTATGGTACAGATACGCAGTATTTT
cdr3_aa: CASSDYGTDTQYF

j_call: TRBJ1-2
cdr3_length: 12
clone_size: .
v_call: TRBV6-2/TRBV6-3
d_call: .
cdr3_nt: TGTGCCAGCAGTTACGCCAACTATGGCTACACCTTC
cdr3_aa: CASSYANYGYTF

j_call: TRBJ2-7
cdr3_length: 14
clone_size: .
v_call: TRBV6-2/TRBV6-3
d_call: .
cdr3_nt: TGTGCCAGCAGTTGGGCAGGGTTCGGCTACGAGCAGTACTTC
cdr3_aa: CASSWAGFGYEQYF

j_call: TRBJ2-1
cdr3_length: 13
clone_size: .
v_call: TRBV2
d_call: .
cdr3_nt: TGTGCCAGCACGACGCCCCCGGGGCATGAGCAGTTCTTC
cdr3_aa: CASTTPPGHEQFF

j_call: TRBJ1-2
cdr3_length: 12
clone_size: .
v_call: TRBV15
d_call: .
cdr3_nt: TGTGCCACCAGCAGACCTTCCTATGGCTACACCTTC
cdr3_aa: CATSRPSYGYTF

j_call: TRBJ2-3
cdr3_length: 15
clone_size: .
v_call: TRBV7-9
d_call: .
cdr3_nt: TGTGCCAGCAGCTTAGGGAGAGATAGCACAGATACGCAGTATTTT
cdr3_aa: CASSLGRDSTDTQYF

j_call: TRBJ2-7
cdr3_length: 12
clone_size: .
v_call: TRBV30
d_call: .
cdr3_nt: TGTGCCTGGAGTGTAGACGGTGGAGAGCAGTACTTC
cdr3_aa: CAWSVDGGEQYF

j_call: TRBJ1-5
cdr3_length: 15
clone_size: .
v_call: TRBV6-5
d_call: .
cdr3_nt: TGTGCCAGCAGTTACTCGAGGGTGGGCAATCAGCCCCAGCATTTT
cdr3_aa: CASSYSRVGNQPQHF

j_call: TRBJ1-1
cdr3_length: 17
clone_size: .
v_call: TRBV24-1
d_call: .
cdr3_nt: TGTGCCACCAGTGCCGCTTCCTCGGACAGCGGAGTCACTGAAGCTTTCTTT
cdr3_aa: CATSAASSDSGVTEAFF

j_call: TRBJ1-2
cdr3_length: 14
clone_size: .
v_call: TRBV19
d_call: .
cdr3_nt: TGTGCCAGTAGGATCGTGGGTTCCTTCCGGGGCTACACCTTC
cdr3_aa: CASRIVGSFRGYTF

j_call: TRBJ2-3
cdr3_length: 16
clone_size: .
v_call: TRBV5-1
d_call: .
cdr3_nt: TGCGCCAGCAGCTTGGCCAGGTTGTCCCCCACAGATACGCAGTATTTT
cdr3_aa: CASSLARLSPTDTQYF

j_call: TRBJ1-1
cdr3_length: 13
clone_size: .
v_call: TRBV7-9
d_call: TRBD1
cdr3_nt: TGTGCCAGCAGCTGGACAGGGCAGAATGAAGCTTTCTTT
cdr3_aa: CASSWTGQNEAFF

j_call: TRBJ2-1
cdr3_length: 14
clone_size: .
v_call: TRBV14
d_call: .
cdr3_nt: TGTGCCAGCAGCCAGGGGGGGCCCTACAATGAGCAGTTCTTC
cdr3_aa: CASSQGGPYNEQFF

j_call: TRBJ1-4
cdr3_length: 15
clone_size: .
v_call: TRBV5-1
d_call: .
cdr3_nt: TGCGCCAGCTGCGGGGGTGACGGGTTAATCGAAAAACTGTTTTTT
cdr3_aa: CASCGGDGLIEKLFF

j_call: TRBJ1-3
cdr3_length: 15
clone_size: .
v_call: TRBV6-1
d_call: .
cdr3_nt: TGTGCCAGCAGTGATGCAGGGAGGTCTGGAAACACCATATATTTT
cdr3_aa: CASSDAGRSGNTIYF

j_call: TRBJ2-2
cdr3_length: 18
clone_size: .
v_call: TRBV18
d_call: .
cdr3_nt: TGTGCCAGCTCACCACCGCGGGAATTTGAGGCGATCACCGGGGAGCTGTTTTTT
cdr3_aa: CASSPPREFEAITGELFF

j_call: TRBJ1-5
cdr3_length: 15
clone_size: .
v_call: TRBV3-1/TRBV3-2
d_call: .
cdr3_nt: TGTGCCAGCAGCCCCGGTATAGAAGGGACCCAGCCCCAGCATTTT
cdr3_aa: CASSPGIEGTQPQHF

j_call: TRBJ2-1
cdr3_length: 13
clone_size: once
v_call: TRBV30
d_call: .
cdr3_nt: TGTGCCTGGAGTGAGGCAGTTGACAATGAGCAGTTCTTC
cdr3_aa: CAWSEAVDNEQFF

j_call: TRBJ1-4
cdr3_length: 15
clone_size: .
v_call: TRBV27
d_call: .
cdr3_nt: TGTGCCAGCAGTTTATATCCGAGCCCTGACGGGGAACTGTTTTTT
cdr3_aa: CASSLYPSPDGELFF

j_call: TRBJ2-2
cdr3_length: 14
clone_size: .
v_call: TRBV14
d_call: .
cdr3_nt: TGTGCCAGCAGCCAAGACTTGGGCCTCGGGGAGCTGTTTTTT
cdr3_aa: CASSQDLGLGELFF

j_call: TRBJ1-1
cdr3_length: 15
clone_size: .
v_call: TRBV5-5
d_call: .
cdr3_nt: TGTGCCAGCAGCTTGAGTAGTCGGTTGAACACTGAAGCTTTCTTT
cdr3_aa: CASSLSSRLNTEAFF

j_call: TRBJ1-2
cdr3_length: 15
clone_size: once
v_call: TRBV11-2
d_call: .
cdr3_nt: TGTGCCAGCAGCTTAGATCGGGGGACGACCCTTGGCTACACCTTC
cdr3_aa: CASSLDRGTTLGYTF

j_call: TRBJ1-1
cdr3_length: 13
clone_size: .
v_call: TRBV11-2
d_call: .
cdr3_nt: TGTGCCAGCAGCGGAACTCGTTATACTGAAGCTTTCTTT
cdr3_aa: CASSGTRYTEAFF

j_call: TRBJ1-3
cdr3_length: 13
clone_size: .
v_call: TRBV12-3/TRBV12-4
d_call: .
cdr3_nt: TGTGCCAGCAGGGAGAGCTCTGGAAACACCATATATTTT
cdr3_aa: CASRESSGNTIYF

j_call: TRBJ1-2
cdr3_length: 14
clone_size: once
v_call: TRBV27
d_call: .
cdr3_nt: TGTGCCAGCAGTTTCGGCGGAAGTGGCTATGGCTACACCTTC
cdr3_aa: CASSFGGSGYGYTF

j_call: TRBJ2-1
cdr3_length: 18
clone_size: .
v_call: TRBV3-1/TRBV3-2
d_call: .
cdr3_nt: TGTGCCAGCAGCCCGCCGTTACAGGCCCGAGTGGACTACAATGAGCAGTTCTTC
cdr3_aa: CASSPPLQARVDYNEQFF

j_call: TRBJ1-1
cdr3_length: 15
clone_size: .
v_call: TRBV5-1
d_call: TRBD1
cdr3_nt: TGCGCCAGCAGCCCCGAACAGGGGTGGGACACTGAAGCTTTCTTT
cdr3_aa: CASSPEQGWDTEAFF

j_call: TRBJ2-5
cdr3_length: 15
clone_size: .
v_call: TRBV7-2
d_call: TRBD2
cdr3_nt: TGTGCCAGCAGTGGGGGACTAGCGCCCCAAGAGACCCAGTACTTC
cdr3_aa: CASSGGLAPQETQYF

j_call: TRBJ1-5
cdr3_length: 14
clone_size: .
v_call: TRBV18
d_call: TRBD1
cdr3_nt: TGTGCCAGCTCCCCGGACAGGGCCAATCAGCCCCAGCATTTT
cdr3_aa: CASSPDRANQPQHF

j_call: TRBJ1-2
cdr3_length: 14
clone_size: .
v_call: TRBV15
d_call: .
cdr3_nt: TGTGCCACCAGCAGAGGGGGGTTCAACTATGGCTACACCTTC
cdr3_aa: CATSRGGFNYGYTF

j_call: TRBJ2-7
cdr3_length: 15
clone_size: .
v_call: TRBV28
d_call: .
cdr3_nt: TGTGCCAGCAGTTTGGGCGGGGATAGCTCCTACGAGCAGTACTTC
cdr3_aa: CASSLGGDSSYEQYF

j_call: TRBJ2-2
cdr3_length: 13
clone_size: .
v_call: TRBV7-3
d_call: .
cdr3_nt: TGTGCCAGCAGCTTACTGGGAAGCGGGGAGCTGTTTTTT
cdr3_aa: CASSLLGSGELFF

j_call: TRBJ1-2
cdr3_length: 15
clone_size: .
v_call: TRBV7-9
d_call: .
cdr3_nt: TGTGCCAGCAGCTTAACCTCCCGCTTAGGGTATGGCTACACCTTC
cdr3_aa: CASSLTSRLGYGYTF

j_call: TRBJ1-1
cdr3_length: 18
clone_size: .
v_call: TRBV28
d_call: .
cdr3_nt: TGTGCCAGCAGTTTAAGGGGTGTTACAGGTATTCAAACGGCTGAAGCTTTCTTT
cdr3_aa: CASSLRGVTGIQTAEAFF

j_call: TRBJ2-5
cdr3_length: 14
clone_size: .
v_call: TRBV5-1
d_call: TRBD2
cdr3_nt: TGCGCCAGCAGCCTCGGGGCCGGGAGGGAGACCCAGTACTTC
cdr3_aa: CASSLGAGRETQYF

j_call: TRBJ2-7
cdr3_length: 15
clone_size: few
v_call: TRBV5-1
d_call: .
cdr3_nt: TGCGCCAGCAGCATCCCGGGACTCGCCTCCTACGAGCAGTACTTC
cdr3_aa: CASSIPGLASYEQYF

j_call: TRBJ1-6
cdr3_length: 16
clone_size: .
v_call: TRBV20-1
d_call: .
cdr3_nt: TGCAGTGCCAGTGGACAGTCGAGCTCCTATAATTCACCCCTCCACTTT
cdr3_aa: CSASGQSSSYNSPLHF

j_call: TRBJ1-5
cdr3_length: 14
clone_size: .
v_call: TRBV30
d_call: TRBD1
cdr3_nt: TGTGCCTGGGGTTTTGGGACAGTTGATCAGCCCCAGCATTTT
cdr3_aa: CAWGFGTVDQPQHF

j_call: TRBJ1-2
cdr3_length: 16
clone_size: .
v_call: TRBV6-4
d_call: TRBD1
cdr3_nt: TGTGCCAGCAGTGACGAACCTGGGACAGGCCTCTATGGCTACACCTTC
cdr3_aa: CASSDEPGTGLYGYTF

j_call: TRBJ1-2
cdr3_length: 12
clone_size: few
v_call: TRBV18
d_call: .
cdr3_nt: TGTGCCAGCTCAGGAGGCAACTATGGCTACACCTTC
cdr3_aa: CASSGGNYGYTF

j_call: TRBJ2-1
cdr3_length: 11
clone_size: .
v_call: TRBV27
d_call: .
cdr3_nt: TGTGCCAGCAGTTCCGCCCTTGAGCAGTTCTTC
cdr3_aa: CASSSALEQFF